This T cell receptor (beta chain) comes out of a study of T cells in localized non-small cell lung cancer. This table comes from immunoSEQ multiplex PCR, and its TCRdb copy is limited to in-frame clones, with some not included. The sample lists some 55,000 clones; approximately 83% were seen once. Per the germline V gene, CDR1 is MNHEY and CDR2 is SVGAGI. Trimming removed 6 bases from V and 6 bases from J; junction bases left unmatched: 4. This CDR3 is built from 13 residues. Findings and limits, study-wide: In adjacent lung appeared a median 57 of the top 100 tumor clones.

A word on this clone: What it recognizes is unknown.

Sequenced material: peripheral blood, taken before any cancer treatment. The TCR comes from a female donor older than 55 with stage II squamous cell lung carcinoma. The gene calls are TRBV6-5 and TRBJ2-5, with TRBD2 identical over 10 bases. The CDR3 reads CASRTSGDKTQYF. The CDR3 DNA reads TGTGCCAGCAGAACTAGCGGGGATAAGACCCAGTACTTC.